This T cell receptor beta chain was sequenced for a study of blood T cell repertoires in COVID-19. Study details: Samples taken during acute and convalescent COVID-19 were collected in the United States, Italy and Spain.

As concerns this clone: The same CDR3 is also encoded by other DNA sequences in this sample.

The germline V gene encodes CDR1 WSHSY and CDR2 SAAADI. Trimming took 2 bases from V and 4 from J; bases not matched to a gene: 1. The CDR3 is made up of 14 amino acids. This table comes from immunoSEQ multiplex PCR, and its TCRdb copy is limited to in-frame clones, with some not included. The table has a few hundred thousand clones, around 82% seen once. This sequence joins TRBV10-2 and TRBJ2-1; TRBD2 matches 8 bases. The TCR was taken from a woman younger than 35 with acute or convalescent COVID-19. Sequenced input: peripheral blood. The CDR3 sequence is CASSEVAGYNEQFF. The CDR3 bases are TGCGCCAGCAGTGAGGTAGCGGGGTACAATGAGCAGTTCTTC.